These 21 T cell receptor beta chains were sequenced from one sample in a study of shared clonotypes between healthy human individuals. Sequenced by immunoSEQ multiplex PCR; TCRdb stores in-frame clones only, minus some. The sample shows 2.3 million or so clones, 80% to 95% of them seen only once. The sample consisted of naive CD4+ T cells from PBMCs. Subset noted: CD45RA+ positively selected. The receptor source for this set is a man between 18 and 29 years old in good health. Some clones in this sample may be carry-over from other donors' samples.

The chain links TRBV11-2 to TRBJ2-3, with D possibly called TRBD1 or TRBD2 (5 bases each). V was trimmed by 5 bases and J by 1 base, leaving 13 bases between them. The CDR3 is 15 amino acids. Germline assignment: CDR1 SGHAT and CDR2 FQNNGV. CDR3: CASSILRGGTDTQYF. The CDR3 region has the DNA TGTGCCAGCAGCATCTTGAGGGGCGGCACAGATACGCAGTATTTT. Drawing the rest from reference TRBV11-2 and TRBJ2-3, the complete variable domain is EAGVAQSPRYKIIEKRQSVAFWCNPISGHATLYWYQQILGQGPKLLIQFQNNGVVDDSQLPKDRFSAERLKGVDSTLKIQPAKLEDSAVYLCASSILRGGTDTQYFGPGTRLTVL.

The CDR3 reads CASTLPSTDTQYF. CDR3 nucleotides: TGTGCCAGCACTCTTCCTAGCACAGATACGCAGTATTTT. This sequence joins TRBV28 and TRBJ2-3; D not resolved. The CDR3 spans 13 residues. V lost 7 bases and J lost 0, with 8 bases in between. Germline CDR1 and CDR2: MDHEN and SYDVKM. Full variable domain (remainder filled in from reference TRBV28 and TRBJ2-3): DVKVTQSSRYLVKRTGEKVFLECVQDMDHENMFWYRQDPGLGLRLIYFSYDVKMKEKGDIPEGYSVSREKKERFSLILESASTNQTSMYLCASTLPSTDTQYFGPGTRLTVL.

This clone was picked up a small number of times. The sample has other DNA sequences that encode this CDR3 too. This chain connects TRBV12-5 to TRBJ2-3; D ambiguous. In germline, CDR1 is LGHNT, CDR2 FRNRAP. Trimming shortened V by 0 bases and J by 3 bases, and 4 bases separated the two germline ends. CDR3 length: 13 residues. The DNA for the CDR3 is TGTGCTAGTGGTTTGGTAGGGACAGATACGCAGTATTTT. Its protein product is CASGLVGTDTQYF. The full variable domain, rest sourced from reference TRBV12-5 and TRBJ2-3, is DARVTQTPRHKVTEMGQEVTMRCQPILGHNTVFWYRQTMMQGLELLAYFRNRAPLDDSGMPKDRFSAEMPDATLATLKIQPSEPRDSAVYFCASGLVGTDTQYFGPGTRLTVL.

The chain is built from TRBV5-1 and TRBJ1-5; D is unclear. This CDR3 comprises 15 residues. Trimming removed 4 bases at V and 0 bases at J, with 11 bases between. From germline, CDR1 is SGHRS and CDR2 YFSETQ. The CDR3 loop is CASSPGGYSNQPQHF. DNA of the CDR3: TGCGCCAGCAGCCCGGGCGGTTATAGCAATCAGCCCCAGCATTTT.

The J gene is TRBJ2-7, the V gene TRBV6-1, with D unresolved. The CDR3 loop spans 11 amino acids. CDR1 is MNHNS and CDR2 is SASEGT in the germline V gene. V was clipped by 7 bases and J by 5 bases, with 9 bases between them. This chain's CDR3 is CASTNRDEQYF. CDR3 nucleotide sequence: TGTGCCAGCACCAATCGGGACGAGCAGTACTTC.

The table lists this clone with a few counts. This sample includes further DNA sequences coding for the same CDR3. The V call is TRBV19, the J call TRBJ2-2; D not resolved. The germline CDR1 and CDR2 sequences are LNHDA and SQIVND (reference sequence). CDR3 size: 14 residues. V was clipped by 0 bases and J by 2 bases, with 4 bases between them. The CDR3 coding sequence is TGTGCCAGTAGTATAGAGGGCAACACCGGGGAGCTGTTTTTT. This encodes CASSIEGNTGELFF.

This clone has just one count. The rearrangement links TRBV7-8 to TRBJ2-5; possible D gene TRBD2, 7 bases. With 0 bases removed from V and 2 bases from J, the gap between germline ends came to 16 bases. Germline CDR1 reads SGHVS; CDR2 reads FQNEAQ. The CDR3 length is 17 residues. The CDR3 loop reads CASSLALGGAGQETQYF. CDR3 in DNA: TGTGCCAGCAGCTTAGCTCTAGGGGGGGCAGGGCAAGAGACCCAGTACTTC.

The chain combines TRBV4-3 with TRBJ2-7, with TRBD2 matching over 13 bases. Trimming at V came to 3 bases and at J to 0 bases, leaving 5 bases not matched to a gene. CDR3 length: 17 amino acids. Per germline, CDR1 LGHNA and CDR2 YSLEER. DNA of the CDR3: TGCGCCAGCAGCCAGGGACTAGCGGGGACAGTCTCCTACGAGCAGTACTTC. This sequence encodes CASSQGLAGTVSYEQYF.

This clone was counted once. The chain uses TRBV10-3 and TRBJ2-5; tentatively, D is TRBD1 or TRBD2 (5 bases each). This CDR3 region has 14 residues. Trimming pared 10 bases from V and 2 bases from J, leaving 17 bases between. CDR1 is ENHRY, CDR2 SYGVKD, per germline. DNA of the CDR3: TGTGCCACTGGCCCCGGGACGGAACAAGAGACCCAGTACTTC. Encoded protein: CATGPGTEQETQYF.

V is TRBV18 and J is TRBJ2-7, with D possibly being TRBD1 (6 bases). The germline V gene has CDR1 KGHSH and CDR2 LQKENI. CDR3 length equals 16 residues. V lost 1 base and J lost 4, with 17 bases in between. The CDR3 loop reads CASSPHPGATTYEQYF. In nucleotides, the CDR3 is TGTGCCAGCTCACCACATCCAGGGGCAACTACATACGAGCAGTACTTC. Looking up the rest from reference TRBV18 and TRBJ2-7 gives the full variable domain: NAGVMQNPRHLVRRRGQEARLRCSPMKGHSHVYWYRQLPEEGLKFMVYLQKENIIDESGMPKERFSAEFPKEGPSILRIQQVVRGDSAAYFCASSPHPGATTYEQYFGPGTRLTVT.

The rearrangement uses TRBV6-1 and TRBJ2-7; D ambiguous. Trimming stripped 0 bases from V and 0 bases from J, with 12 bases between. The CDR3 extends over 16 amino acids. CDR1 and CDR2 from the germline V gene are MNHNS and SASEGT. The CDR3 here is CASSEAATQLSYEQYF. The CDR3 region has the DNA TGTGCCAGCAGTGAAGCGGCGACTCAACTCTCCTACGAGCAGTACTTC.

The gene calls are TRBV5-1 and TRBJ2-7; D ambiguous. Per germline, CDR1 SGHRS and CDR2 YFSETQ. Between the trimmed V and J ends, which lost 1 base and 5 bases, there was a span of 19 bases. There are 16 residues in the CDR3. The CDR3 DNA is TGCGCCAGCAGCTTGAATCTGGACCGCCTCTTGGACGAGCAGTACTTC. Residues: CASSLNLDRLLDEQYF.

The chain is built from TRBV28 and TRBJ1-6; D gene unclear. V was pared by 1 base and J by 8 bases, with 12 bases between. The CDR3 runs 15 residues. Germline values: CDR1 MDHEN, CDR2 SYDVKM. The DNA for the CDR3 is TGTGCCAGCAGTTTATATCGGGCGCAAGATTCACCCCTCCACTTT. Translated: CASSLYRAQDSPLHF.

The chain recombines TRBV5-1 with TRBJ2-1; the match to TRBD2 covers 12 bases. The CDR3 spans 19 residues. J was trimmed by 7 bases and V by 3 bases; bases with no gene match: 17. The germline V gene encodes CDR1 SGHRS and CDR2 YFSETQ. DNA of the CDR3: TGCGCCAGCAGCTCGCCGGGACTAGCGGGCCACAACCCTAAAAATGAGCAGTTCTTC. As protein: CASSSPGLAGHNPKNEQFF.

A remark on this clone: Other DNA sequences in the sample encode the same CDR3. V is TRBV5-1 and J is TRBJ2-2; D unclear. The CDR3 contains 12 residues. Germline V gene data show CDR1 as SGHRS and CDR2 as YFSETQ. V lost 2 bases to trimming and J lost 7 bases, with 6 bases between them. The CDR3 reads CASSFSSGELFF. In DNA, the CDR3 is TGCGCCAGCAGCTTCTCGAGCGGGGAGCTGTTTTTT.

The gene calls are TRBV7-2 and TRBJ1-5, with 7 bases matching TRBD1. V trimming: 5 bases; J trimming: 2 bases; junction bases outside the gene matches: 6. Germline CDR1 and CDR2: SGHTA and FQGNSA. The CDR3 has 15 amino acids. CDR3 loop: CASSQQGMGNQPQHF. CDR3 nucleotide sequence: TGTGCCAGCAGCCAACAGGGGATGGGCAATCAGCCCCAGCATTTT.

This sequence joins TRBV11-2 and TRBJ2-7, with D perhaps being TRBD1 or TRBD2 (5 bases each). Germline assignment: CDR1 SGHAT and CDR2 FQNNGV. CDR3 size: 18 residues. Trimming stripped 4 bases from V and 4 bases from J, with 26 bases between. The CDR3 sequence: CASSSIQVRPGSMYEQYF. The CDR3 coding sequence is TGTGCCAGCAGCTCCATCCAGGTGCGGCCAGGGAGTATGTACGAGCAGTACTTC.

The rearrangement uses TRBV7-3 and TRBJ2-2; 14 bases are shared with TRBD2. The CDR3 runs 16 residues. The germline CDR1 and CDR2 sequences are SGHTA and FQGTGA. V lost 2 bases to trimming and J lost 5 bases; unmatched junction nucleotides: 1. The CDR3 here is CASSLRLAGGTGELFF. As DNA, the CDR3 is TGTGCCAGCAGCTTACGACTAGCGGGAGGGACCGGGGAGCTGTTTTTT.

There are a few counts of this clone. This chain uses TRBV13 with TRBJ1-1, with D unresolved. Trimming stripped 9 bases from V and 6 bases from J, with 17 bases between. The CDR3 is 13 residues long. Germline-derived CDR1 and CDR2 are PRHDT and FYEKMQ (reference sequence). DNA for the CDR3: TGTGCCAGTTTGACTCGGAGACGGGCTGAAGCTTTCTTT. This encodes CASLTRRRAEAFF.

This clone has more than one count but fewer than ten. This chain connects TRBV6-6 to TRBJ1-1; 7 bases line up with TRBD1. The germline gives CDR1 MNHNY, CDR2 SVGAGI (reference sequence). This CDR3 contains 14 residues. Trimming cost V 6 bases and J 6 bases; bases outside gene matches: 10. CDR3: CASRIQGLEAEAFF. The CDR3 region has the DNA TGTGCCAGCAGAATACAGGGGTTAGAGGCTGAAGCTTTCTTT.

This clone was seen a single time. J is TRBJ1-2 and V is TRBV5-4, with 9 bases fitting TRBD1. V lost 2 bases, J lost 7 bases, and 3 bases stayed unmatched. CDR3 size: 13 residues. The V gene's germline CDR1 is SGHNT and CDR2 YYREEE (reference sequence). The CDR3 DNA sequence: TGTGCCAGCAGCTTACAGGGGGCCGCTGGCTACACCTTC. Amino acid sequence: CASSLQGAAGYTF.